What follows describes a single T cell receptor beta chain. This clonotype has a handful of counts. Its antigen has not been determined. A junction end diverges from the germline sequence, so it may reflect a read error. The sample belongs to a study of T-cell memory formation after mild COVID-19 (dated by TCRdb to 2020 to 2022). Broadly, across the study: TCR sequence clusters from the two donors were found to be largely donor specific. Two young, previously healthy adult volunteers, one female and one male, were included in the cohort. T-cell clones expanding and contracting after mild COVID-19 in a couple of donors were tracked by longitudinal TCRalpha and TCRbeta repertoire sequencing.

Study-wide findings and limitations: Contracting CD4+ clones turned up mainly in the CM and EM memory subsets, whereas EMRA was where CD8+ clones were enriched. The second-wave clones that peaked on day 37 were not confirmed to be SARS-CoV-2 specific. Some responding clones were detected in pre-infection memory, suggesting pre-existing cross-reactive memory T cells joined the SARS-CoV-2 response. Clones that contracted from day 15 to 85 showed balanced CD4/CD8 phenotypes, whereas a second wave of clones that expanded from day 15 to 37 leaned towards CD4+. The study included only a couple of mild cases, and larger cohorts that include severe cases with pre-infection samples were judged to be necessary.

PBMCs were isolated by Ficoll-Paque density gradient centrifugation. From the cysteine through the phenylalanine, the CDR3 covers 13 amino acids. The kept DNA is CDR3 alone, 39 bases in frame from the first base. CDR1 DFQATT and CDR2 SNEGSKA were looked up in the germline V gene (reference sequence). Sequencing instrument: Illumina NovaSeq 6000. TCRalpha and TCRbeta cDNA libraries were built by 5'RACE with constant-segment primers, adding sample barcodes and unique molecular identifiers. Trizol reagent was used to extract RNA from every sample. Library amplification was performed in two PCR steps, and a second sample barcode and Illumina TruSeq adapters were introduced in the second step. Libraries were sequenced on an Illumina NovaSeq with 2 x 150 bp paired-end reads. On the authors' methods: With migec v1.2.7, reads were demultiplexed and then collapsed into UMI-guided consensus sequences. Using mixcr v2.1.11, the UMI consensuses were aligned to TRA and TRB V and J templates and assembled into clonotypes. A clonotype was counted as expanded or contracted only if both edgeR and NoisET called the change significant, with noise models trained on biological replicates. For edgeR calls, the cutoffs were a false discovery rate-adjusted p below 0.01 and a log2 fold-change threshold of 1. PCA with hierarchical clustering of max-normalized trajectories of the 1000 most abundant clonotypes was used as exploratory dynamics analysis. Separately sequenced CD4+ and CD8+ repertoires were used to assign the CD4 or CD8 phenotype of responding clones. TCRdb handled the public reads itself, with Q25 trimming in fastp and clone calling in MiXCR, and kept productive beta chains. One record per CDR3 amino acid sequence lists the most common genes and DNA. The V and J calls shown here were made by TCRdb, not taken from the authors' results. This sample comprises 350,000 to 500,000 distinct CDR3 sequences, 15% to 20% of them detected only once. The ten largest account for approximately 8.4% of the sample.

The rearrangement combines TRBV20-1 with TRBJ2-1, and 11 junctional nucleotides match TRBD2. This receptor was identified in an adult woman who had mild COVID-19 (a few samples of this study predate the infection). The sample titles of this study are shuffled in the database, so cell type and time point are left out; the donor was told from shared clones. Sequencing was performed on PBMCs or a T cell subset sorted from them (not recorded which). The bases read TGCAGTCCTAGCGGGAGGCCTCACAATGAGCAGTTCTTC. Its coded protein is CSPSGRPHNEQFF.